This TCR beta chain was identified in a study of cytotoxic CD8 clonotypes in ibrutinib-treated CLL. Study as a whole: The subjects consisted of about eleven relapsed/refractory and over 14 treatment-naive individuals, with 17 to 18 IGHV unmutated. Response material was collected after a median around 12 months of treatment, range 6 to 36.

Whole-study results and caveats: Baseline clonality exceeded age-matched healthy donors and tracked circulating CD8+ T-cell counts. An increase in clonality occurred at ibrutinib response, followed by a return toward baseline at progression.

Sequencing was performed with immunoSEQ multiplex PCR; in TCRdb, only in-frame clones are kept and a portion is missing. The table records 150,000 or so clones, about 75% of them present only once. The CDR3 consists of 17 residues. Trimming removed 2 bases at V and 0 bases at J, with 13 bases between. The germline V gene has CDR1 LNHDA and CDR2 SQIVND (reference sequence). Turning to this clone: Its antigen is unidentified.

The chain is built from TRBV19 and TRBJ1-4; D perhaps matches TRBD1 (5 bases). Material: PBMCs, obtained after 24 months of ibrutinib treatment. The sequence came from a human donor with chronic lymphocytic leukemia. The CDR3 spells CASSIPLGAATNEKLFF. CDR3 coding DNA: TGTGCCAGTAGTATACCCCTTGGGGCAGCAACTAATGAAAAACTGTTTTTT.